Following are 13 T cell receptor beta chains from one sample sequenced in a study of shared clonotypes between healthy human individuals. Only in-frame clones appear in the TCRdb table, and some are missing; sequencing was by immunoSEQ multiplex PCR. The sample contains some 1,600,000 clones, 95% to 99% of which appear only once. The material sequenced was naive CD4+ T cells sorted from blood. The subset was: CD45RA+ positively selected. These receptors were obtained from a man in his thirties or forties in good health.

The rearrangement joins TRBV6-1 to TRBJ1-1, with 8 bases identical to TRBD1. The length of the CDR3 is 14 residues. The ends lost 5 bases at V and 7 bases at J; junction bases unmatched: 9. Per the germline V gene, CDR1 is MNHNS and CDR2 is SASEGT. CDR3 sequence reads: CASSMDRVRIEAFF. DNA for the CDR3: TGTGCCAGCAGTATGGACAGGGTTAGGATTGAAGCTTTCTTT.

The genes are TRBV19 and TRBJ2-6; no firm D call. CDR3 length: 14 amino acids. Trimming cost V 4 bases and J 3 bases, with 7 bases left between them. CDR1 is LNHDA, CDR2 SQIVND, per germline (reference sequence). CDR3 region: CASSTSGGANVLTF. The CDR3 nucleotides are TGTGCCAGTAGTACTTCGGGTGGGGCCAACGTCCTGACTTTC.

This clone was observed a single time. The chain combines TRBV5-1 with TRBJ2-7; a possible D gene is TRBD2 (6 bases). Looked up from germline, CDR1 is SGHRS and CDR2 is YFSETQ. The CDR3 sequence is 12 residues long. Between the trimmed V and J ends, which lost 5 bases and 1 base, there was a span of 7 bases. The CDR3 is CASRRGSYEQYF. The CDR3 DNA sequence: TGCGCCAGCAGGCGGGGATCCTACGAGCAGTACTTC.

In its sample, this clone was seen once. The chain combines TRBV11-2 with TRBJ2-7; 8 bases agree with TRBD1. Looked up from germline, CDR1 is SGHAT and CDR2 is FQNNGV. This CDR3 is 16 amino acids long. With V trimmed by 1 base and J by 3 bases, 8 bases remained unmatched. The CDR3 DNA follows: TGTGCCAGCAGCTTAGCTATCGGGACAGGAGTCTACGAGCAGTACTTC. This encodes CASSLAIGTGVYEQYF.

Only one count was recorded for this clone. The V call is TRBV25-1, the J call TRBJ1-1; 8 positions match TRBD1. There are 14 residues in the CDR3. Germline CDR1 reads MGHDK; CDR2 reads SYGVNS. The V segment lost 1 base and the J segment 8 bases; nucleotides outside the gene matches: 6. CDR3 protein: CASSEFSGTGEAFF. CDR3 bases: TGTGCCAGCAGTGAATTTAGTGGGACAGGAGAAGCTTTCTTT.

The V and J genes are TRBV6-1 and TRBJ2-1; TRBD2 aligns across 7 bases. The V segment lost 4 bases and the J segment 2 bases; nucleotides outside the gene matches: 8. Germline V CDR1 and CDR2: MNHNS, SASEGT. There are 16 residues in the CDR3. CDR3: CASSGGVAGAYNEQFF. The CDR3 bases are TGTGCCAGCAGTGGGGGGGTAGCGGGTGCCTACAATGAGCAGTTCTTC.

This clone has only a few counts. The chain couples TRBV15 to TRBJ1-4; D not certain. CDR3 length equals 12 residues. CDR1 is LNHNV, CDR2 YYDKDF, per germline (reference sequence). V was shortened by 1 base and J by 12 bases, with 9 bases between the two germline ends. CDR3 amino acids: CATSRGGLELFF. The CDR3 DNA reads TGTGCCACCAGCAGAGGAGGTCTGGAACTGTTTTTT.

This clone was counted a single time. The chain is built from TRBV20-1 and TRBJ1-1; D gene uncertain. The CDR3 contains 11 residues. V lost 0 bases to trimming and J lost 11 bases, with 10 bases between them. Germline CDR1 DFQATT, CDR2 SNEGSKA (reference sequence). The CDR3, as DNA: TGCAGTGCTAGAGAGCAGGTTTCGGCTTTCTTT. This translates into CSAREQVSAFF.

This rearrangement joins TRBV6-5 to TRBJ2-7; D call uncertain. CDR3 length: 14 residues. Germline V CDR1 and CDR2: MNHEY, SVGAGI. V was pared by 0 bases and J by 4 bases, with 10 bases between. The CDR3 protein is CASSYSPVLYEQYF. The DNA of the CDR3 is TGTGCCAGCAGTTACTCCCCCGTTTTATACGAGCAGTACTTC.

The genes are TRBV7-2 and TRBJ1-1; D ambiguous. This CDR3 region has 13 residues. Germline CDR1 SGHTA, CDR2 FQGNSA. With 0 bases removed from V and 7 bases from J, the gap between germline ends came to 9 bases. CDR3 coding DNA: TGTGCCAGCAGCTTAGCGTCCGACCTTGAAGCTTTCTTT. Its protein product is CASSLASDLEAFF.

The chain joins TRBV9 to TRBJ2-7; D remains unclear. This CDR3 contains 14 residues. Deletions cut 0 bases from V and 3 bases from J, with 10 bases between. Germline CDR1 is SGDLS and CDR2 is YYNGEE. CDR3 coding DNA: TGTGCCAGCAGCGTAGGACCACAGAGCTACGAGCAGTACTTC. Its protein product is CASSVGPQSYEQYF. Variable domain in full (rest from reference TRBV9 and TRBJ2-7): DSGVTQTPKHLITATGQRVTLRCSPRSGDLSVYWYQQSLDQGLQFLIQYYNGEERAKGNILERFSAQQFPDLHSELNLSSLELGDSALYFCASSVGPQSYEQYFGPGTRLTVT.

The chain employs TRBV18 and TRBJ2-1, with 9 bases identical to TRBD2. Germline V lookup: CDR1 KGHSH, CDR2 LQKENI. The CDR3 is made up of 15 amino acids. V gave up 8 bases and J gave up 5 bases; unmatched junction bases: 10. CDR3 loop: CASHRGLAGNNEQFF. The DNA of the CDR3 is TGTGCCAGCCATCGGGGGCTAGCGGGAAACAATGAGCAGTTCTTC.

The chain combines TRBV19 with TRBJ1-2; 7 bases match TRBD1. V lost 5 bases and J lost 8; bases outside the gene matches: 20. Germline V lookup: CDR1 LNHDA, CDR2 SQIVND (reference sequence). The CDR3 runs to 17 residues. CDR3 in amino acids: CASSLFDGQRGRRGYTF. As DNA, the CDR3 is TGTGCCAGTAGTCTCTTCGATGGGCAAAGGGGGCGGCGGGGCTACACCTTC.